These 26 T cell receptor beta chains share one sample of origin, sequenced in a study of shared clonotypes between healthy human individuals. The protocol was immunoSEQ multiplex PCR, while the TCRdb copy is restricted to in-frame clones and leaves out a portion. The sample contains 850,000 to 1,200,000 clones, about three quarters of which appear only once. Sequenced input: memory CD4+ T cells sorted from blood. The subset was: CD45RA-negative fraction. The receptors derive from a man younger than 30 in good health.

On this clone: Other DNA variants within this sample encode the same CDR3. The CDR3 nucleotides read TGCGCCAGCAGCCCCCGACAGGGGACCACCTACGAGCAGTACTTC. It translates to CASSPRQGTTYEQYF. The chain is built from TRBV5-1 and TRBJ2-7, with 8 bases matching TRBD1. CDR1 SGHRS and CDR2 YFSETQ come from the germline V gene. The CDR3 extends over 15 amino acids. V was clipped by 4 bases and J by 2 bases; unmatched bases: 8.

The genes are TRBV20-1 and TRBJ1-6, with D possibly TRBD1 on 5 matching bases. This CDR3 contains 11 residues. Germline V lookup: CDR1 DFQATT, CDR2 SNEGSKA (reference sequence). Deletions cut 6 bases from V and 14 bases from J, with 14 bases between. The CDR3 bases are TGCAGTGCAGAAGTACAGGCATCCCTCCACTTT. It translates to CSAEVQASLHF.

CDR3 sequence: CASSMRGGYEQYF. In DNA, the CDR3 is TGTGCCAGTAGTATGAGGGGCGGATACGAGCAGTACTTC. The chain carries TRBV19 and TRBJ2-7; D may match TRBD1 or TRBD2 (5 bases each). V lost 3 bases and J 4 bases, leaving 10 bases between the germline ends. The CDR3 sequence is 13 residues long. Germline V gene lookup returns CDR1 LNHDA and CDR2 SQIVND (reference sequence).

This sequence joins TRBV7-9 and TRBJ1-2; the D gene is possibly TRBD1 (6 bases). Trimming shortened V by 6 bases and J by 0 bases, and 8 bases separated the two germline ends. Germline-derived CDR1 and CDR2 are SEHNR and FQNEAQ (reference sequence). The CDR3 contains 13 residues. The CDR3 loop is CASRQGPNYGYTF. The CDR3 DNA sequence: TGTGCCAGCAGACAGGGCCCTAACTATGGCTACACCTTC.

V usage is TRBV28 and J usage is TRBJ1-2, with 7 bases matching TRBD1. Germline CDR1 and CDR2: MDHEN and SYDVKM. CDR3 length: 13 amino acids. Trimming at V came to 2 bases and at J to 7 bases, leaving 4 bases not matched to a gene. The DNA of the CDR3 is TGTGCCAGCAGTTTAACAGGGGTGCCTGGCTACACCTTC. The encoded protein is CASSLTGVPGYTF.

This clone was recorded a few times. CDR3 DNA: TGTGCCAGCAGCGTGATAGCGCAATCCTACGAGCAGTACTTC. Its translation is CASSVIAQSYEQYF. V gene TRBV9 combines with J gene TRBJ2-5, with a possible D match to TRBD2 (5 bases). With the DNA end fitting TRBJ2-7 better, the J assignment may be wrong. CDR1 is SGDLS, CDR2 YYNGEE, per germline. The CDR3 spans 14 residues.

A word on this clone: This sample also contains other DNA sequences that code for the same CDR3. The J gene is TRBJ1-1, the V gene TRBV19; possible D gene TRBD1, 6 bases. The CDR3 sequence is 14 residues long. The germline gives CDR1 LNHDA, CDR2 SQIVND (reference sequence). V was pared by 5 bases and J by 5 bases, with 15 bases between. Written as DNA, the CDR3 is TGTGCCAGTAGTCCCAGAGGGGGGCGGACTGAAGCTTTCTTT. The encoded protein is CASSPRGGRTEAFF.

This chain connects TRBV15 to TRBJ1-3; D remains ambiguous. Germline loops: CDR1 LNHNV, CDR2 YYDKDF (reference sequence). CDR3 length: 14 amino acids. V was trimmed by 1 base and J by 2 bases, leaving 6 bases between them. As DNA, the CDR3 is TGTGCCACCAGCAGAGCAGGCCCTGGAAACACCATATATTTT. This gives the protein CATSRAGPGNTIYF.

This clone was found a few times. V usage is TRBV7-2 and J usage is TRBJ1-6, with D possibly matching TRBD1 (6 bases). The CDR3 extends over 16 amino acids. From germline, CDR1 is SGHTA and CDR2 FQGNSA. V was cut by 1 base and J by 7 bases, with 14 bases left in between. CDR3 bases: TGTGCCAGCAGCTTAGGCGGGGGGCCGGGGAATTCACCCCTCCACTTT. Protein sequence: CASSLGGGPGNSPLHF.

The J gene is TRBJ1-3, the V gene TRBV30; a weak D match, TRBD1 (5 bases). The V gene lost 1 base and the J gene lost 2 bases, with 12 bases spanning the gap. Germline V gene data show CDR1 as GTSNPN and CDR2 as SVGIG (reference sequence). This CDR3 contains 15 residues. This CDR3 is CAWSGEGFPGNTIYF. Written as DNA, the CDR3 is TGTGCCTGGAGTGGAGAGGGGTTCCCTGGAAACACCATATATTTT.

CDR3 DNA: TGCGCCAGCAGCCCCGGACGTATGAACACTGAAGCTTTCTTT. As protein: CASSPGRMNTEAFF. The chain is built from TRBV5-1 and TRBJ1-1; no clear D. Per the germline V gene, CDR1 is SGHRS and CDR2 is YFSETQ. The CDR3 runs to 14 residues. V was trimmed by 4 bases and J by 0 bases, leaving 10 bases between them.

This chain links TRBV28 with TRBJ1-4; weak D call: TRBD1 (6 bases). The length of the CDR3 is 16 residues. CDR1 is MDHEN, CDR2 SYDVKM, per germline. V shed 6 bases and J shed 5 bases, with 19 bases lying between them. CDR3 loop: CASRASKGGVNEKLFF. DNA for the CDR3: TGTGCCAGCAGAGCTTCTAAGGGGGGCGTGAATGAAAAACTGTTTTTT.

The chain uses TRBV25-1 and TRBJ1-2; TRBD1 matches at 9 bases. Germline V gene lookup returns CDR1 MGHDK and CDR2 SYGVNS. With 8 bases clipped from V and 4 bases from J, the junction kept 11 bases outside the gene matches. The CDR3 has 15 amino acids. For the CDR3, the DNA is TGTGCCAGCCGAGAATCCGGGACAGGGTCCTATGGCTACACCTTC. Translation gives CASRESGTGSYGYTF.

The chain joins TRBV10-3 to TRBJ1-6; no firm D call. Trimming removed 2 bases at V and 5 bases at J, with 7 bases between. Germline V CDR1 and CDR2: ENHRY, SYGVKD. The CDR3 has 14 residues. The CDR3 here is CAISEGLDNSPLHF. Written as DNA, the CDR3 is TGTGCCATCAGTGAGGGATTGGATAATTCACCCCTCCACTTT.

The chain combines TRBV6-6 with TRBJ1-5; D is unresolved. This CDR3 is built from 13 residues. With 5 bases removed from V and 4 bases from J, the gap between germline ends came to 9 bases. Germline CDR1 reads MNHNY; CDR2 reads SVGAGI (reference sequence). For the CDR3, the DNA is TGTGCCAGCAGTGCCGGGAGAAATCAGCCCCAGCATTTT. As protein: CASSAGRNQPQHF.

The chain has TRBV18 and TRBJ1-1, with no clear D. The germline CDR1 and CDR2 sequences are KGHSH and LQKENI. This CDR3 comprises 17 residues. The V end lost 6 bases, the J end lost 0 bases, and 20 bases lay between the germline ends. The CDR3 region has the DNA TGTGCCAGCTCGCCGGGGAAAGACACTCTCGTGAACACTGAAGCTTTCTTT. Protein: CASSPGKDTLVNTEAFF.

The DNA of the CDR3 is TGCAGCGTTGAAGAGGTGGGAGAGCAGTACTTC. Amino acid sequence: CSVEEVGEQYF. The gene calls are TRBV29-1 and TRBJ2-5; D may be TRBD2 (5 bases). Germline CDR1 reads SQVTM; CDR2 reads ANQGSEA. This CDR3 has 11 residues. Trimming stripped 0 bases from V and 11 bases from J, with 10 bases between.

The rearrangement joins TRBV7-9 to TRBJ1-1; weak D call: TRBD1 (6 bases). Trimming left V 2 bases short and J 1 base short, with 8 bases between. CDR3 size: 14 residues. CDR1 SEHNR and CDR2 FQNEAQ come from the germline V gene (reference sequence). CDR3 DNA sequence: TGTGCCAGCAGCTTACAGGGGACGAACACTGAAGCTTTCTTT. It translates to CASSLQGTNTEAFF.

The chain recombines TRBV5-1 with TRBJ1-5; a possible D gene is TRBD1 (5 bases). The ends were cut back, 4 bases at V and 7 bases at J, with 18 bases in the middle. CDR3 length equals 15 residues. The germline V gene encodes CDR1 SGHRS and CDR2 YFSETQ. The CDR3 protein is CASSRESGGEQPQHF. The DNA of the CDR3 is TGCGCCAGCAGCCGGGAATCGGGAGGGGAGCAGCCCCAGCATTTT.

The gene calls are TRBV11-1 and TRBJ2-2, with 12 nucleotides matching TRBD2. The junction had 5 bases not matched to a gene; V was cut back by 4 bases and J by 2 bases. Germline V gives CDR1 SGHAT, CDR2 FQDESV (reference sequence). This CDR3 has 17 residues. CDR3 loop: CASSYRTSGANTGELFF. As DNA, the CDR3 is TGTGCCAGCAGCTACCGGACTAGCGGGGCCAACACCGGGGAGCTGTTTTTT.

V and J are TRBV5-6 and TRBJ1-2, with 12 bases that match TRBD1. This CDR3 is built from 15 residues. CDR1 SGHDT and CDR2 YYEEEE come from the germline V gene. V lost 4 bases and J lost 7; bases outside the gene matches: 8. The CDR3 DNA follows: TGTGCCAGCAGCATGGGACAGGGGGCTTTTGCTGGCTACACCTTC. Its protein is CASSMGQGAFAGYTF.

This chain links TRBV28 with TRBJ1-6; a weak D match, TRBD1 (5 bases). CDR1 MDHEN and CDR2 SYDVKM come from the germline V gene. V was pared by 9 bases and J by 7 bases, with 19 bases between. The CDR3 has 15 amino acids. CDR3 nucleotide sequence: TGTGCCAGTTCTACCCCACAGGCCTCGAATTCACCCCTCCACTTT. Amino acid sequence: CASSTPQASNSPLHF.

This chain links TRBV6-6 with TRBJ1-5, with D possibly being TRBD1 (6 bases). V was shortened by 5 bases and J by 2 bases, with 13 bases between the two germline ends. Germline values: CDR1 MNHNY, CDR2 SVGAGI (reference sequence). CDR3 length: 15 residues. Written as DNA, the CDR3 is TGTGCCAGCAGTCCCCCTGAGGGGGGCAATCAGCCCCAGCATTTT. The encoded protein is CASSPPEGGNQPQHF.

This clone was seen a single time. V usage is TRBV28 and J usage is TRBJ2-5, with 10 bases fitting TRBD2. Germline trimming cut 3 bases from V and 5 bases from J; bases unmatched to any gene: 6. The CDR3 sequence is 15 residues long. The germline CDR1 and CDR2 sequences are MDHEN and SYDVKM. The CDR3 here is CASSFQRGGQETQYF. The CDR3, as DNA: TGTGCCAGCAGTTTCCAGCGGGGGGGCCAGGAGACCCAGTACTTC.

The chain is built from TRBV4-1 and TRBJ1-1, with TRBD1 matching 7 bases. This CDR3 has 15 residues. V lost 2 bases to trimming and J lost 3 bases; unmatched junction nucleotides: 6. CDR1 is MGHRA and CDR2 is YSYEKL in the germline V gene. In DNA form, the CDR3 reads TGCGCCAGCAGCCAAAGGACAGGCTATGACACTGAAGCTTTCTTT. Translating it yields CASSQRTGYDTEAFF.

V and J are TRBV28 and TRBJ1-5; the D gene is possibly TRBD1 (5 bases). The CDR3 loop spans 14 amino acids. CDR1 and CDR2 (germline): MDHEN, SYDVKM. Trimming left V 10 bases short and J 2 bases short, with 15 bases between. CDR3 region: CATREGTGNQPQHF. The CDR3 DNA follows: TGTGCCACCCGTGAGGGGACTGGCAATCAGCCCCAGCATTTT.